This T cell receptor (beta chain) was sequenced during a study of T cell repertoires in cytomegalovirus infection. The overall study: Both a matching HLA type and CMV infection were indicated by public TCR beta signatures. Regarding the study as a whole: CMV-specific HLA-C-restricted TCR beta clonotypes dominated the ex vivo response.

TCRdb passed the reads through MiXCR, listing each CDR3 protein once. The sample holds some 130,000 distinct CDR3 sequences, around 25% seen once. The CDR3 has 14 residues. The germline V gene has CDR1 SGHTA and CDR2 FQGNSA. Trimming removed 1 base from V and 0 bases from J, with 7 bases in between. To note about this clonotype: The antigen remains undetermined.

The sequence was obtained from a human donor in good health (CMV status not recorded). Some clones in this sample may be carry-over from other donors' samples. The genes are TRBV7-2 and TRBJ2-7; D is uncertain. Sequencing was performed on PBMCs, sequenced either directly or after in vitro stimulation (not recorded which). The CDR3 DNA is TGTGCCAGCAGCTTAGACAGCCTCTCCTACGAGCAGTACTTC. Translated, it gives CASSLDSLSYEQYF. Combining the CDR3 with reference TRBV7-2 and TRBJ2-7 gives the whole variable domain GAGVSQSPSNKVTEKGKDVELRCDPISGHTALYWYRQSLGQGLEFLIYFQGNSAPDKSGLPSDRFSAERTGGSVSTLTIQRTQQEDSAVYLCASSLDSLSYEQYFGPGTRLTVT.